This paragraph reports one T cell receptor beta chain. Antigen unknown. This sample was taken from a study of memory CD4+ T cells and cytomegalovirus serostatus. Overall study results and limits: 67 of 164 known CMV-associated TCRbeta sequences appeared in CD4+ memory.

Single viable CD3+CD4+CD8-CD45RO+ cells were sorted as the memory CD4+ T cells. The CDR3 contains 13 residues. Germline V gene lookup returns CDR1 GTSNPN and CDR2 SVGIG (reference sequence). V lost 0 bases, J lost 8 bases, and 8 bases lay in between. TCRdb's copy holds only in-frame clones and misses some; the assay was immunoSEQ multiplex PCR. The sample holds over 65,000 clones, 80% seen once. The gene calls are TRBV30 and TRBJ1-6; maybe TRBD1 (5 bases). The sample taken for sequencing was memory CD4+ T cells from blood. The origin of this receptor is an adult in good health and CMV-seronegative. CDR3 sequence reads: CAWSVLGDSPLHF. In DNA form, the CDR3 reads TGTGCCTGGAGTGTACTGGGGGATTCACCCCTCCACTTT.